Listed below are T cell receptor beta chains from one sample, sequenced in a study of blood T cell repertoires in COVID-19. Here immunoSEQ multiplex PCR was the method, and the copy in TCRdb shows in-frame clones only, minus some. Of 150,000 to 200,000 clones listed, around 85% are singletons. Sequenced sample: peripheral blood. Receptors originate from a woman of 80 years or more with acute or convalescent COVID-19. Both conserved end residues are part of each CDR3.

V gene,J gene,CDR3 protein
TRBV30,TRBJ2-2,CAWSVTWTAAPTGELFF
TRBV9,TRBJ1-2,CASSVDRGYYGYTF
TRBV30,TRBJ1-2,CAWSRGTGSPNYGYTF
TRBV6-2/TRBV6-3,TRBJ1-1,CASSTPRLPGVEAFF
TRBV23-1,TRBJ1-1,CASSQWVQQGNTEAFF
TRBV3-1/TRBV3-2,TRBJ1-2,CASSQAQGHIYGYTF
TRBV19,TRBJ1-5,CASHTPGGRPQHF
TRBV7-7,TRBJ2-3,CASSLGLAGPRDTQYF
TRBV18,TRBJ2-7,CASSRSGTLYEQYF
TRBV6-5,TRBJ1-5,CASSYSGQGNQPQHF
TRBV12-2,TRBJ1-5,CASRSMAEESNQPQHF
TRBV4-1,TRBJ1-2,CASSQVTGTYGYTF
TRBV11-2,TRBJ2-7,CASSLVPAGAYEQYF
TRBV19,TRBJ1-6,CATREGGSYNSPLHF
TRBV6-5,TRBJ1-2,CASTILRDSDLYTF
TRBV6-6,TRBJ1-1,CASSPGQGAFTEAFF
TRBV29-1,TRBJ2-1,CSVELLAVRTNEQFF
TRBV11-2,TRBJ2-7,CASSLIGRGLYF
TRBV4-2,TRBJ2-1,CASSLFSGGAGQFF
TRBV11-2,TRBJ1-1,CASSFNQGNTEAFF
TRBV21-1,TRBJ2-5,CASRLVALRQETQYF
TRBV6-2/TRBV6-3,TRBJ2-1,CASSYSWGSGQWDEQFF
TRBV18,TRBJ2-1,CASSPSREQNEQFF
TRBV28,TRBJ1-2,CASTLGQPYGYTF
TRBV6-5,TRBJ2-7,CASRLTAGEQYF
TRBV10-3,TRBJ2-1,CGTGFPEQFF
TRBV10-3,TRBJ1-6,CAISEPRRSSYNSPLHF
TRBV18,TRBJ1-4,CASSPSVGGTTNEKLFF
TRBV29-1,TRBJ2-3,CSTRTDTQYF
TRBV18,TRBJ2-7,CASSPPTSGTYEQYF